This TCR beta chain originates from a study of shared clonotypes between healthy human individuals. At the level of the study: CD4 naive cells filled three plates per donor, CD4 memory three, CD8 naive two and CD8 memory one.

There are 14 residues in the CDR3. The V gene's germline CDR1 is MDHEN and CDR2 SYDVKM. V shed 5 bases and J 2 bases; nucleotides not matched to a gene: 4. Data came from immunoSEQ multiplex PCR; TCRdb stores just in-frame clones and leaves some out. The sample gives about 530,000 clones, 96% of which show up once; 0.05% to 0.07% is in the top ten. The chain couples TRBV28 to TRBJ2-3, with 7 positions matching TRBD1. Sequences were obtained from naive CD4+ T cells sorted from blood. Subset meaning: CD45RA+ positively selected. This sequence was found in a woman in her thirties in good health. DNA for the CDR3: TGTGCCAGCAGTACGGGACAGATCACAGATACGCAGTATTTT. Translation gives CASSTGQITDTQYF.